This TCR beta chain was recovered during a study of blood T cells in healthy people across ages. Isolating PBMCs gave at least 6.5 million of these cells per sample. Primed by a sample-barcoded 5' primer and a J-beta primer mix, a second PCR proceeded for about 7 to 11 cycles. From the 5' RACE reads, TCRdb called clonotypes with MiXCR, one entry per CDR3 protein. Of fewer than 700,000 distinct CDR3 sequences in the sample, more than 45% were seen once. The V gene lost 4 bases and the J gene lost 6 bases, with 20 bases spanning the gap. This CDR3 region has 16 residues. This clonotype was obtained from a man aged 80 or over in good health. The chain uses TRBV12-3 or TRBV12-4 and TRBJ2-3, with D perhaps matching TRBD2 (5 bases). Sequencing input: blood. The CDR3 protein is CASSYEASSTLDTQYF. CDR3 DNA: TGTGCCAGCAGTTACGAAGCTAGCTCAACCTTGGATACGCAGTATTTT.